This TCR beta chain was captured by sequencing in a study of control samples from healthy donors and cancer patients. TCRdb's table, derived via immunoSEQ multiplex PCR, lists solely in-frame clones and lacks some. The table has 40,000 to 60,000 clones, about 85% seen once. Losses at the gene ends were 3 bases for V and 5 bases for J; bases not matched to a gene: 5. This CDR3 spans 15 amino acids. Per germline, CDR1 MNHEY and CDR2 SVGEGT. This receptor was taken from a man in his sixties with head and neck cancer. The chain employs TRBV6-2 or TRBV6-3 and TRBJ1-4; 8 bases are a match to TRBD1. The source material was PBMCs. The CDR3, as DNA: TGTGCCAGCAGTTATCCGGGACAGGAGAATGAAAAACTGTTTTTT. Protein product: CASSYPGQENEKLFF.